This T cell receptor beta chain was documented in a study of sequential checkpoint blockade in melanoma. Treatment denoted: randomized to nivolumab then ipilimumab (arm A) or the reverse (arm B). Patients had received no earlier DNA-damaging chemotherapy. Using immunoSEQ multiplex PCR, the repertoire was profiled, and TCRdb retains in-frame clones only, with some absent. The repertoire includes about 37,000 clones, under 35% of them detected once, and 1.6% sits in the top ten. There are many counts of this clone. Per germline, CDR1 SGHNT and CDR2 YENEEA. The CDR3 has 15 residues. V was cut by 5 bases and J by 0 bases, with 13 bases left in between.

Sequencing used tumor tissue (inferred from file names), obtained from a patient given nivolumab and ipilimumab in sequence. The chain recombines TRBV11-3 with TRBJ1-1; maybe TRBD1 (6 bases). The receptor comes from a human donor with melanoma. Here the CDR3 reads CASSDRTALNTEAFF. For the CDR3, the DNA is TGTGCCAGCAGCGATCGGACAGCCCTGAACACTGAAGCTTTCTTT.